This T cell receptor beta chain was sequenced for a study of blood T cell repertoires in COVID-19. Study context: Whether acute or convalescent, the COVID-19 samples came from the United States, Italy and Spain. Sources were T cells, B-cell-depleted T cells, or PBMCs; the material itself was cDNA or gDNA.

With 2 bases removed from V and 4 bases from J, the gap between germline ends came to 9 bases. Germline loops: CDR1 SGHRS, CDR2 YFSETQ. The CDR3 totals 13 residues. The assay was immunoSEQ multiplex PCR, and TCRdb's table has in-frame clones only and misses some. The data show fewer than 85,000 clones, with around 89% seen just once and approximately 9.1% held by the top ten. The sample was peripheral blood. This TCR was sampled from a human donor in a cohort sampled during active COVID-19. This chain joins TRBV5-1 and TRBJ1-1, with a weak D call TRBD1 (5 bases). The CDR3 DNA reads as TGCGCCAGCAGCTTTTCGGGGGGCACTGAAGCTTTCTTT. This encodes CASSFSGGTEAFF.